Following are 18 T cell receptor beta chains from one sample sequenced in a study of shared clonotypes between healthy human individuals. Assay used: immunoSEQ multiplex PCR; TCRdb lists only in-frame clones, some missing. The sample carries roughly 640,000 clones, about 74% recorded once. Sequenced input: memory CD4+ T cells sorted from blood. Subset meaning: CD45RA-negative fraction. All receptors derive from a woman in her twenties or thirties in good health.

This rearrangement joins TRBV5-1 to TRBJ1-2; D may be TRBD1 (6 bases). The CDR3 loop spans 15 amino acids. Germline V CDR1 and CDR2: SGHRS, YFSETQ. V gave up 2 bases and J gave up 0 bases, with 11 bases separating them. The CDR3, as DNA: TGCGCCAGCAGCTTAGGCAGGGACACTAACTATGGCTACACCTTC. Translation gives CASSLGRDTNYGYTF.

The V call is TRBV5-1, the J call TRBJ2-5, with 7 positions matching TRBD1. The junction had 5 bases not matched to a gene; V was cut back by 2 bases and J by 4 bases. Looked up from germline, CDR1 is SGHRS and CDR2 is YFSETQ. The CDR3 is made up of 14 amino acids. The CDR3 bases are TGCGCCAGCAGCTTTCGTAACAGGGGAGAGACCCAGTACTTC. This codes for CASSFRNRGETQYF. Filled out from reference TRBV5-1 and TRBJ2-5, the complete variable domain reads KAGVTQTPRYLIKTRGQQVTLSCSPISGHRSVSWYQQTPGQGLQFLFEYFSETQRNKGNFPGRFSGRQFSNSRSEMNVSTLELGDSALYLCASSFRNRGETQYFGPGTRLLVL.

V gene TRBV7-9 combines with J gene TRBJ1-4, with 10 bases lining up with TRBD1. Trimming at V came to 5 bases and at J to 3 bases, leaving 9 bases not matched to a gene. This CDR3 spans 17 amino acids. Germline CDR1 reads SEHNR; CDR2 reads FQNEAQ (reference sequence). CDR3 residues: CASSLPGQGSPNEKLFF. CDR3 nucleotides: TGTGCCAGCAGCCTACCGGGACAGGGGTCTCCTAATGAAAAACTGTTTTTT. Combining the CDR3 with reference TRBV7-9 and TRBJ1-4 gives the whole variable domain DTGVSQNPRHKITKRGQNVTFRCDPISEHNRLYWYRQTLGQGPEFLTYFQNEAQLEKSRLLSDRFSAERPKGSFSTLEIQRTEQGDSAMYLCASSLPGQGSPNEKLFFGSGTQLSVL.

This clone was observed once. This chain connects TRBV9 to TRBJ1-1; no firm D call. Germline loops: CDR1 SGDLS, CDR2 YYNGEE. V dropped 0 bases and J dropped 4 bases, with 10 bases sitting between them. The CDR3 loop spans 14 amino acids. The CDR3 sequence is CASSVVAERTEAFF. The CDR3 nucleotides are TGTGCCAGCAGCGTAGTGGCGGAGCGCACTGAAGCTTTCTTT. The complete variable domain, with remaining parts taken from reference TRBV9 and TRBJ1-1, reads DSGVTQTPKHLITATGQRVTLRCSPRSGDLSVYWYQQSLDQGLQFLIQYYNGEERAKGNILERFSAQQFPDLHSELNLSSLELGDSALYFCASSVVAERTEAFFGQGTRLTVV.

The chain uses TRBV5-1 and TRBJ2-7; 11 bases match TRBD1. V lost 3 bases and J lost 5; bases outside the gene matches: 7. This CDR3 spans 15 amino acids. Germline V gives CDR1 SGHRS, CDR2 YFSETQ. DNA for the CDR3: TGCGCCAGCAGCTCCTTGGGACAGGGGGTAAACGAGCAGTACTTC. It translates to CASSSLGQGVNEQYF.

This chain connects TRBV9 to TRBJ1-2; 8 positions match TRBD1. This CDR3 has 14 amino acids. With V trimmed by 0 bases and J by 8 bases, 6 bases remained unmatched. Germline CDR1 and CDR2: SGDLS and YYNGEE. The CDR3 region has the DNA TGTGCCAGCAGCGTAGAGACAGGGGTTCAGGGCTACACCTTC. This sequence encodes CASSVETGVQGYTF. Drawing the rest from reference TRBV9 and TRBJ1-2, the complete variable domain is DSGVTQTPKHLITATGQRVTLRCSPRSGDLSVYWYQQSLDQGLQFLIQYYNGEERAKGNILERFSAQQFPDLHSELNLSSLELGDSALYFCASSVETGVQGYTFGSGTRLTVV.

The chain has TRBV6-1 and TRBJ1-5, with a possible D match to TRBD1 (6 bases). The CDR3 is made up of 16 amino acids. Trimming stripped 1 base from V and 7 bases from J, with 17 bases between. Germline V gene sequence: CDR1 MNHNS, CDR2 SASEGT. The CDR3 sequence: CASSEVPGHSTQPQHF. In DNA, the CDR3 is TGTGCCAGCAGTGAAGTACCGGGACATTCAACACAGCCCCAGCATTTT.

This clone appeared many times. The same CDR3 can be traced to other DNA sequences in this sample. DNA of the CDR3: TGTGCCAGCAGTTTTATCGTCCGGACTAGCGGGCCCCTCTCTGGGGCCAACGTCCTGACTTTC. Protein: CASSFIVRTSGPLSGANVLTF. The V and J genes are TRBV28 and TRBJ2-6; TRBD2 matches 11 bases. This CDR3 region has 21 residues. CDR1 and CDR2 from the germline V gene are MDHEN and SYDVKM. With 3 bases clipped from V and 0 bases from J, the junction kept 13 bases outside the gene matches.

This chain connects TRBV7-3 to TRBJ2-5; D gene uncertain. V lost 0 bases, J lost 5 bases, and 4 bases lay in between. The germline CDR1 and CDR2 sequences are SGHTA and FQGTGA. The CDR3 runs to 12 residues. The CDR3 coding sequence is TGTGCCAGCAGCTTAACGAGGGAGACCCAGTACTTC. The encoded protein is CASSLTRETQYF.

With regard to this clone: The same CDR3 also results from other DNA sequences found in this sample. This chain links TRBV10-3 with TRBJ2-1; D is uncertain. Trimming removed 6 bases from V and 0 bases from J, with 12 bases in between. CDR3 length: 15 amino acids. Germline CDR1 is ENHRY and CDR2 is SYGVKD. The CDR3 is CAIRSAESSYNEQFF. The CDR3 DNA is TGTGCCATCAGGTCGGCCGAGAGCTCCTACAATGAGCAGTTCTTC.

For the CDR3, the DNA is TGTGCCAGCAGCTCCGAGACAGGGGGCCAGCCCCAGCATTTT. Protein: CASSSETGGQPQHF. The gene calls are TRBV5-5 and TRBJ1-5, with 10 bases that match TRBD1. Trimming cost V 3 bases and J 7 bases; bases outside gene matches: 4. Germline V gene sequence: CDR1 SGHKS, CDR2 YYEKEE (reference sequence). The length of the CDR3 is 14 residues. Filled out from reference TRBV5-5 and TRBJ1-5, the complete variable domain reads DAGVTQSPTHLIKTRGQQVTLRCSPISGHKSVSWYQQVLGQGPQFIFQYYEKEERGRGNFPDRFSARQFPNYSSELNVNALLLGDSALYLCASSSETGGQPQHFGDGTRLSIL.

V and J are TRBV6-5 and TRBJ1-1; TRBD1 aligns across 10 bases. The length of the CDR3 is 15 residues. With 6 bases clipped from V and 4 bases from J, the junction kept 8 bases outside the gene matches. CDR1 is MNHEY, CDR2 SVGAGI, per germline. The CDR3 coding sequence is TGTGCCAGCAGCCTACCGGGACAGGGGCTCACTGAAGCTTTCTTT. This codes for CASSLPGQGLTEAFF.

V usage is TRBV29-1 and J usage is TRBJ2-3; TRBD2 might be the D (6 bases). From germline, CDR1 is SQVTM and CDR2 ANQGSEA. The CDR3 extends over 16 amino acids. Trimming cost V 4 bases and J 3 bases, with 20 bases left between them. The CDR3 is CSVAAWQVRGTDTQYF. As DNA, the CDR3 is TGCAGCGTTGCGGCATGGCAGGTCCGGGGGACAGATACGCAGTATTTT.

Concerning this clone itself: Other DNA sequences in this sample translate to the same CDR3. The chain couples TRBV28 to TRBJ2-7; 9 bases line up with TRBD1. V was pared by 4 bases and J by 2 bases, with 3 bases of the junction left unmatched. This CDR3 spans 14 amino acids. Germline assignment: CDR1 MDHEN and CDR2 SYDVKM. The CDR3 is CASSSGQGTYEQYF. Here the CDR3 DNA reads TGTGCCAGCAGTTCGGGACAGGGAACCTACGAGCAGTACTTC.

V usage is TRBV30 and J usage is TRBJ1-1, with 8 bases matching TRBD1. CDR1 is GTSNPN and CDR2 is SVGIG in the germline V gene (reference sequence). The J segment lost 10 bases and the V segment lost 7 bases, leaving 5 bases of the junction unmatched. The CDR3 totals 10 residues. CDR3 DNA: TGTGCCTCCTACAGGGGGACAGCTTTCTTT. Protein product: CASYRGTAFF.

The genes are TRBV18 and TRBJ2-7; D remains ambiguous. V was shortened by 1 base and J by 5 bases, with 12 bases between the two germline ends. Germline CDR1 reads KGHSH; CDR2 reads LQKENI. This CDR3 has 14 residues. The CDR3 nucleotides are TGTGCCAGCTCACCACGAGAAGATGTCGACGAGCAGTACTTC. It encodes CASSPREDVDEQYF.

The chain combines TRBV27 with TRBJ2-7; 7 bases line up with TRBD1. The germline CDR1 and CDR2 sequences are MNHEY and SMNVEV (reference sequence). The CDR3 totals 13 residues. J gave up 2 bases and V 6 bases, and 4 bases lay outside the gene matches. CDR3 sequence (DNA): TGTGCCAGCAGCTTAGACAGGGCCTACGAGCAGTACTTC. Translating it yields CASSLDRAYEQYF.

J is TRBJ2-7 and V is TRBV7-9; perhaps TRBD1 as D (6 bases). Between the trimmed V and J ends, which lost 5 bases and 0 bases, there was a span of 14 bases. The CDR3 is made up of 15 amino acids. Per germline, CDR1 SEHNR and CDR2 FQNEAQ (reference sequence). DNA of the CDR3: TGTGCCAGCAGCCCCAGACAGGCTAGCTCCTACGAGCAGTACTTC. This sequence encodes CASSPRQASSYEQYF.